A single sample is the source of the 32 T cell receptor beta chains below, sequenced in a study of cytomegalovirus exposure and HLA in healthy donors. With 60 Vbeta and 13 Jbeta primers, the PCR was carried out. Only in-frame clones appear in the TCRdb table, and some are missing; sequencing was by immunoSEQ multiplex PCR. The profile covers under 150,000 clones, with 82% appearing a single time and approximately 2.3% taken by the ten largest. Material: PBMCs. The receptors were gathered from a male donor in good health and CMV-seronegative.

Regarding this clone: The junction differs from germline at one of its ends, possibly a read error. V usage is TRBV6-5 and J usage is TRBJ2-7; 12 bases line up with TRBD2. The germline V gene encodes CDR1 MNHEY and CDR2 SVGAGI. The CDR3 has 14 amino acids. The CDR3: CASSPRTSGTKHYF. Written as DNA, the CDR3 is TGTGCCAGCAGTCCCAGGACTAGCGGGACCAAGCATTACTTC.

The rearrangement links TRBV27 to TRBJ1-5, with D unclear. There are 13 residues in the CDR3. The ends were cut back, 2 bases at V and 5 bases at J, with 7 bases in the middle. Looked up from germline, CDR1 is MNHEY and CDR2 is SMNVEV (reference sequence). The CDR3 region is CASSLEGDQPQHF. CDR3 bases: TGTGCCAGCAGTTTAGAGGGAGATCAGCCCCAGCATTTT.

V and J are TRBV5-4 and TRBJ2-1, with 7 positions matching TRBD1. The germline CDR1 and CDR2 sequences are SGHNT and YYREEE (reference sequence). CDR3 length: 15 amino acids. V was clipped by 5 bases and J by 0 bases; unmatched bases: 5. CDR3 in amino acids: CASRSGGISYNEQFF. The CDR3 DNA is TGTGCCAGCAGATCAGGGGGAATCTCCTACAATGAGCAGTTCTTC.

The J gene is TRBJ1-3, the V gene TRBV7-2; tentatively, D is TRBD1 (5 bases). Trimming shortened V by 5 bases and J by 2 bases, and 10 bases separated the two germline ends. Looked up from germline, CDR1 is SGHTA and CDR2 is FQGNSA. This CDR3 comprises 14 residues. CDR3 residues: CASSPGGAGNTIYF. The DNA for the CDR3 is TGTGCCAGCAGCCCGGGGGGAGCTGGAAACACCATATATTTT.

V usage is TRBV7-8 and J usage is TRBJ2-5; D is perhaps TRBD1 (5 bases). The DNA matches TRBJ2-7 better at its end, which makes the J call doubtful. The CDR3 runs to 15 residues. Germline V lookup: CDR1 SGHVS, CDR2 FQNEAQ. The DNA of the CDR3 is TGTGCCAGCAGCTTAGCCGGACATCCATCCTACGAGCAGTACTTC. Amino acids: CASSLAGHPSYEQYF.

As DNA, the CDR3 is TGTGCCAGCAGCTTAGGTGGGCGGGCGAACACTGAAGCTTTCTTT. Amino acids: CASSLGGRANTEAFF. The chain recombines TRBV7-9 with TRBJ1-1; D is unclear. The CDR3 covers 15 residues. V was shortened by 1 base and J by 1 base, with 10 bases between the two germline ends. The germline CDR1 and CDR2 sequences are SEHNR and FQNEAQ (reference sequence). The complete variable domain, with remaining parts taken from reference TRBV7-9 and TRBJ1-1, reads DTGVSQNPRHKITKRGQNVTFRCDPISEHNRLYWYRQTLGQGPEFLTYFQNEAQLEKSRLLSDRFSAERPKGSFSTLEIQRTEQGDSAMYLCASSLGGRANTEAFFGQGTRLTVV.

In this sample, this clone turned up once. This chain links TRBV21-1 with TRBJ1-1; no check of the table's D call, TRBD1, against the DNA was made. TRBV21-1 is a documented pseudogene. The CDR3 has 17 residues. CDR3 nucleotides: TGTGCCAGCAGCAAAGAAACCAGGGGGCGGGTGAACACTGAAGCTTTCTTT. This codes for CASSKETRGRVNTEAFF.

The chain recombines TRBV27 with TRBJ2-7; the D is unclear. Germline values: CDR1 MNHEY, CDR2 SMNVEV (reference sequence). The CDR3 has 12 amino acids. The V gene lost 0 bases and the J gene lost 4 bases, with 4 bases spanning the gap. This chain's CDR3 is CASSLSPYEQYF. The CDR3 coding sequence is TGTGCCAGCAGTTTATCCCCATACGAGCAGTACTTC.

The CDR3 sequence: CASTSGGAGAGEQFF. In DNA, the CDR3 is TGTGCCAGCACCTCAGGAGGGGCGGGAGCGGGTGAGCAGTTCTTC. The rearrangement links TRBV9 to TRBJ2-1, with TRBD2 matching over 7 bases. The CDR3 totals 15 residues. With V trimmed by 6 bases and J by 9 bases, 15 bases remained unmatched. Germline V gene lookup returns CDR1 SGDLS and CDR2 YYNGEE.

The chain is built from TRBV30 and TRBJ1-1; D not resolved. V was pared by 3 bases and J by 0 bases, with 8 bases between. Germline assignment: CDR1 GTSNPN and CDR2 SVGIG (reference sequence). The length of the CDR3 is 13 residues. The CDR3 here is CAWSDGLNTEAFF. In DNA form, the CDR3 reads TGTGCCTGGAGCGACGGGTTGAACACTGAAGCTTTCTTT.

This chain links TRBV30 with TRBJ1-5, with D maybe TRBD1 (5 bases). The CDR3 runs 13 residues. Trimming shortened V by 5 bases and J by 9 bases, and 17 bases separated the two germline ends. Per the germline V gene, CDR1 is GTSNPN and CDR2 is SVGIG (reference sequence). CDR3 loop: CAWGTGGLAPQHF. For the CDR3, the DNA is TGTGCCTGGGGGACTGGAGGGTTGGCGCCCCAGCATTTT. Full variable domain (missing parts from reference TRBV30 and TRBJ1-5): SQTIHQWPATLVQPVGSPLSLECTVEGTSNPNLYWYRQAAGRGLQLLFYSVGIGQISSEVPQNLSASRPQDRQFILSSKKLLLSDSGFYLCAWGTGGLAPQHFGDGTRLSIL.

In DNA form, the CDR3 reads TGTGCCAGCAGCGGGCCTCCGGGACAGGGATCGGAGACCCAGTACTTC. This encodes CASSGPPGQGSETQYF. The chain is built from TRBV9 and TRBJ2-5; TRBD1 matches 9 bases. V lost 3 bases, J lost 5 bases, and 11 bases stayed unmatched. Per the germline V gene, CDR1 is SGDLS and CDR2 is YYNGEE. This CDR3 has 16 amino acids.

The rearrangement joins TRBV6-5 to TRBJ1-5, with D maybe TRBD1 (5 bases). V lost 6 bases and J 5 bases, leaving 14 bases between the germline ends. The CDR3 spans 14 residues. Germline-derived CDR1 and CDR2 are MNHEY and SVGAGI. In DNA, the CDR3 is TGTGCCAGCAGCCTTCAGGGTTCCCATCAGCCCCAGCATTTT. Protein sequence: CASSLQGSHQPQHF.

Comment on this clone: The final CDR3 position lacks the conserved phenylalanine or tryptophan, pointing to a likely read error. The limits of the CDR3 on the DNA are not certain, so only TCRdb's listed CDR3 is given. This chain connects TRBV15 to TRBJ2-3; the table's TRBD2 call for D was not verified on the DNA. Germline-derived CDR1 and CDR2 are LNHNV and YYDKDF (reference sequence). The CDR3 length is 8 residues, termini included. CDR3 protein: CATSKLGG.

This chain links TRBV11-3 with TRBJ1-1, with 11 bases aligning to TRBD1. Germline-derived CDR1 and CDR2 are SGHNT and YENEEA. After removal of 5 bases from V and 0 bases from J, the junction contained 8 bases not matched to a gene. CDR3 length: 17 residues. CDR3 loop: CASSRRDRGTMNTEAFF. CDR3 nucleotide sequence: TGTGCCAGCAGCCGACGGGACAGGGGGACAATGAACACTGAAGCTTTCTTT.

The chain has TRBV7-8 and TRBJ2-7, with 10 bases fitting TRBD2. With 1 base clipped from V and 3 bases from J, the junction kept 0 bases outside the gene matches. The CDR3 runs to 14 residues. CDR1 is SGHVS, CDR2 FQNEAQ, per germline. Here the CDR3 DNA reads TGTGCCAGCAGCTTAGTAGCGGGAGGCTACGAGCAGTACTTC. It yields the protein CASSLVAGGYEQYF.

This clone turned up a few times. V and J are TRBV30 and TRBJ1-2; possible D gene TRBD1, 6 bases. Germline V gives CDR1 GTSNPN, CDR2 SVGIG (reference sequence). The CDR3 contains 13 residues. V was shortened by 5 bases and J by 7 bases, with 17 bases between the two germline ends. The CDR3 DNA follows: TGTGCCTGGGAACCACAGGGAGTGAGTGGCTACACCTTC. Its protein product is CAWEPQGVSGYTF.

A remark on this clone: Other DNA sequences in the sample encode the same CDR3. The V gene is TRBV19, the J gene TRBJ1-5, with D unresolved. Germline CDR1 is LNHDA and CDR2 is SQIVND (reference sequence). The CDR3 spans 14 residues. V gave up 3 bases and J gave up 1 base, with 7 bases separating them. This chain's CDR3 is CASSIGSSNQPQHF. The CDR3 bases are TGTGCCAGTAGTATCGGTAGCAGCAATCAGCCCCAGCATTTT.

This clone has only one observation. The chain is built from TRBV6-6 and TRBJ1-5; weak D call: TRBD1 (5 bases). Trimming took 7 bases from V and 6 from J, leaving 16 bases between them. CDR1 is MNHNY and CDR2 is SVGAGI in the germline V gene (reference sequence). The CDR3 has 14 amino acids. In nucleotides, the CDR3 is TGTGCCAGCAACGCAGGGTGGGGGGTTCAGCCCCAGCATTTT. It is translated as CASNAGWGVQPQHF.

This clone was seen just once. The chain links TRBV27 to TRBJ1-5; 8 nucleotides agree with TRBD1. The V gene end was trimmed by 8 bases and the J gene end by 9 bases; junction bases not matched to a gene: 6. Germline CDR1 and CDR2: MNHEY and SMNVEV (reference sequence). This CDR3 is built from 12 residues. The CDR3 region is CASGSQGGPQHF. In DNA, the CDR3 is TGTGCCAGCGGATCACAGGGGGGGCCCCAGCATTTT.

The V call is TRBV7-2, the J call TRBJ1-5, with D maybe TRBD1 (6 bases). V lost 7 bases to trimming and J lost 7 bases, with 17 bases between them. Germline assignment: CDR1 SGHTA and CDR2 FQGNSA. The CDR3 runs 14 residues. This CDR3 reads CASNDRLGAQPQHF. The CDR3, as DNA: TGTGCCAGCAACGACCGGCTGGGGGCCCAGCCCCAGCATTTT.

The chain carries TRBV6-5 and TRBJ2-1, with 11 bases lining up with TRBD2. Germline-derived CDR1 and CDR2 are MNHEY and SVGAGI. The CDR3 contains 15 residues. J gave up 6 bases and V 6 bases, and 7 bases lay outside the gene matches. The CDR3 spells CASSPLAGGSNEQFF. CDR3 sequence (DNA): TGTGCCAGCAGCCCGCTAGCGGGAGGTAGCAATGAGCAGTTCTTC.

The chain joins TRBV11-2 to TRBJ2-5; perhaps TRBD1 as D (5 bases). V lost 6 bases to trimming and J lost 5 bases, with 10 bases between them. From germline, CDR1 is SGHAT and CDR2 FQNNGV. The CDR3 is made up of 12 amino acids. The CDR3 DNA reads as TGTGCCAGCAGTCCAGGGTCGGAGACCCAGTACTTC. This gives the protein CASSPGSETQYF.

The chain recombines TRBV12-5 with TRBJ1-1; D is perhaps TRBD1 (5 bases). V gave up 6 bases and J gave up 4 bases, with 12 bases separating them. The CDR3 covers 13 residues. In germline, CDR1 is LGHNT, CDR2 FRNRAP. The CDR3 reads CASGFTGGTEAFF. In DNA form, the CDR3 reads TGTGCTAGTGGGTTTACAGGTGGCACTGAAGCTTTCTTT.

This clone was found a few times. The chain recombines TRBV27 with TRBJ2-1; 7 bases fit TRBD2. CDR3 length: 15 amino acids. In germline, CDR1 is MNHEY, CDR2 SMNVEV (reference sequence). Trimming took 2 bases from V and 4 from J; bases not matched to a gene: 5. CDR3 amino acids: CASSLRVSGYNEQFF. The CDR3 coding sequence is TGTGCCAGCAGTTTAAGGGTTAGCGGGTACAATGAGCAGTTCTTC.

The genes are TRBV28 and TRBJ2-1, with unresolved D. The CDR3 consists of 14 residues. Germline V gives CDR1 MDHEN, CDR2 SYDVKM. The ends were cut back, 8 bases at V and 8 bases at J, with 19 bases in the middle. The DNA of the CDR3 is TGTGCCAGCTTCGTCCGAGGCAGAACGGATGAGCAGTTCTTC. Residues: CASFVRGRTDEQFF.

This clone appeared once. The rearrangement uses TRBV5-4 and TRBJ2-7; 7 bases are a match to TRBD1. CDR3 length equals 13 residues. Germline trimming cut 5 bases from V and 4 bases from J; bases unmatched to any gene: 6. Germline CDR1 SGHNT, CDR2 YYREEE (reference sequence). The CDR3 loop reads CASRDGTEYEQYF. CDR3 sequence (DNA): TGTGCCAGCAGAGACGGGACAGAATACGAGCAGTACTTC.

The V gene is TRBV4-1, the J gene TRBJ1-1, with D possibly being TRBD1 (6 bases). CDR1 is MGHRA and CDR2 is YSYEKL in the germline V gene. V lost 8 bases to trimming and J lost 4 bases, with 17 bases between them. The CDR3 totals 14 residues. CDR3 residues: CASQGGAGVTEAFF. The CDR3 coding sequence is TGCGCCAGCCAAGGGGGGGCGGGGGTCACTGAAGCTTTCTTT.

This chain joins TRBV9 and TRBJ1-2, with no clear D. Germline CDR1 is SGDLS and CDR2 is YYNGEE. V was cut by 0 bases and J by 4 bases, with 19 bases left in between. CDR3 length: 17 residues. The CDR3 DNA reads TGTGCCAGCAGCGTAGCAGGCTCCAATATAGGAACCTATGGCTACACCTTC. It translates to CASSVAGSNIGTYGYTF.

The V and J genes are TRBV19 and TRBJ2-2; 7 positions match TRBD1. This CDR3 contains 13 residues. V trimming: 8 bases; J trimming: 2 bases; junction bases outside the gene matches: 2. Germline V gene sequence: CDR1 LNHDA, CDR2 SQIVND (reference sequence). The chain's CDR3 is CASYRGNTGELFF. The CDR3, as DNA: TGTGCCAGTTACAGGGGAAACACCGGGGAGCTGTTTTTT.

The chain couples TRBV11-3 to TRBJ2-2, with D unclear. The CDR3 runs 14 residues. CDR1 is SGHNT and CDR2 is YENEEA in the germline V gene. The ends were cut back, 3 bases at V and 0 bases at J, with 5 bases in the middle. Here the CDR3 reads CASSLGSNTGELFF. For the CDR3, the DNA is TGTGCCAGCAGCTTGGGCTCGAACACCGGGGAGCTGTTTTTT.

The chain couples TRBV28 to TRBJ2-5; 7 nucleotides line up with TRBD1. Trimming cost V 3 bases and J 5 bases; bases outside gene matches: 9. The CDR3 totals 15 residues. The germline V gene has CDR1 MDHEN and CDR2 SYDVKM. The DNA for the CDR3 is TGTGCCAGCAGTTTTGGGCCGACAGGGTCGGAGACCCAGTACTTC. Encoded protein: CASSFGPTGSETQYF.